In its sample, the clone carrying this T cell receptor beta chain was seen many times. Its antigen is as yet unknown. The data stem from a study of human T cells and chemical hapten exposure. The wider study: Subjects had 2% DPC placed on roughly 2 cm by roughly 2 cm of upper inner arm skin for sensitization. Findings and limits, study-wide: The study found that PT1 expanded TCR counts correlated positively with patch test score.

Unique molecular identifiers were linked by the library to individual cDNA molecules. TCRdb re-derived calls from the RACE reads in MiXCR, one entry per CDR3 protein. The sample records under 400,000 distinct CDR3 sequences, roughly 5.3% being singletons. The sample's time point: pre-sensitization, week 0. Treatment in this sample: therapeutic diphenylcyclopropenone sensitization with weekly scalp DPC. Blood, whole and unfractionated, served as the source for total RNA extraction. V lost 4 bases and J lost 0; bases outside the gene matches: 3. Germline assignment: CDR1 SQVTM and CDR2 ANQGSEA. CDR3 length equals 14 residues.

This receptor was identified in a woman aged 50 to 65 with alopecia areata. Some clones in this sample may be carry-over from other donors' samples. The chain is built from TRBV29-1 and TRBJ1-5; the match to TRBD1 covers 7 bases. This material consisted of whole blood, taken in connection with sensitization to the hapten diphenylcyclopropenone (DPC). The CDR3 region is CSVGDSSSNQPQHF. The CDR3 DNA follows: TGCAGCGTTGGGGACAGCTCTAGCAATCAGCCCCAGCATTTT.